This T cell receptor beta chain was sequenced during a study of blood T cell repertoires in COVID-19. Looking at the study overall: Samples of COVID-19 (acute and convalescent) were obtained from the United States, Italy and Spain. In each case, the material was cDNA or gDNA derived from T cells, B-cell-depleted T cells, or PBMCs.

Libraries were prepared by immunoSEQ multiplex PCR; TCRdb keeps only in-frame clonotypes and omits some of them. The table has 200,000 to 300,000 clones, 83% seen once. Across 20 to 25 US areas, participants ranged in age from about 18 to 100 years. Assignment of participants to cohorts was predicated upon participant-reported clinical history. This CDR3 contains 14 residues. Germline values: CDR1 MNHEY, CDR2 SVGAGI. With 4 bases removed from V and 4 bases from J, the gap between germline ends came to 13 bases. The source material was PBMCs or T cells enriched from blood (not recorded which). This clonotype originated in a woman in her 40s who had been exposed to COVID-19. The rearrangement joins TRBV6-5 to TRBJ1-2; tentatively, D is TRBD1 (6 bases). CDR3: CASSSRTEIYGYTF. The CDR3 DNA reads as TGTGCCAGCAGTTCAAGGACAGAGATCTATGGCTACACCTTC.